Shown below are 27 T cell receptor beta chains from a single sample sequenced in a study of a mutant IDH1 vaccine in newly diagnosed glioma. Time point denoted: baseline, week 1 (first vaccination visit). The treatment is: pre-vaccination baseline after standard-of-care therapy. Assay: immunoSEQ multiplex PCR; the TCRdb copy retains only in-frame clones and omits some. This repertoire shows around 26,000 clones, roughly 93% found once; its top ten account for 0.95% to 1.5%. Source: PBMCs, taken from a glioma patient treated with radiotherapy, temozolomide or both. The receptors shown here come from a man aged 35-49 years with glioma.

This rearrangement joins TRBV7-9 to TRBJ2-7; 7 nucleotides line up with TRBD2. CDR3 length: 15 residues. Germline V gene lookup returns CDR1 SEHNR and CDR2 FQNEAQ (reference sequence). The trim removed 4 bases at V and 5 bases at J, leaving 11 bases unmatched. This CDR3 reads CASSSRTTSEHEQYF. The DNA of the CDR3 is TGTGCCAGCAGCTCACGTACTACTAGCGAACACGAGCAGTACTTC.

The chain employs TRBV7-3 and TRBJ1-1; D uncertain. CDR3 length equals 13 residues. The germline CDR1 and CDR2 sequences are SGHTA and FQGTGA. The V end was cut by 8 bases, the J end by 1 base, with 11 bases between. The CDR3 DNA is TGTGCCAGCTCCTTGGAAGAGAACACTGAAGCTTTCTTT. Residues: CASSLEENTEAFF.

The chain employs TRBV5-4 and TRBJ1-2; D is uncertain. Trimming left V 3 bases short and J 7 bases short, with 7 bases between. Germline-derived CDR1 and CDR2 are SGHNT and YYREEE (reference sequence). The CDR3 sequence is 11 residues long. For the CDR3, the DNA is TGTGCCAGCAGCTGGGTGGGTGGCTACACCTTC. Encoded protein: CASSWVGGYTF.

The J gene is TRBJ1-5, the V gene TRBV7-9; D is ambiguous. V dropped 1 base and J dropped 0 bases, with 7 bases sitting between them. Germline loops: CDR1 SEHNR, CDR2 FQNEAQ (reference sequence). This CDR3 region has 15 residues. The CDR3 DNA is TGTGCCAGCAGCTTAGACAGTCATAGCAATCAGCCCCAGCATTTT. Translation: CASSLDSHSNQPQHF. Combining the CDR3 with reference TRBV7-9 and TRBJ1-5 gives the whole variable domain DTGVSQNPRHKITKRGQNVTFRCDPISEHNRLYWYRQTLGQGPEFLTYFQNEAQLEKSRLLSDRFSAERPKGSFSTLEIQRTEQGDSAMYLCASSLDSHSNQPQHFGDGTRLSIL.

The rearrangement joins TRBV4-1 to TRBJ2-1, with 11 bases aligning to TRBD1. Germline CDR1 MGHRA, CDR2 YSYEKL. The length of the CDR3 is 17 residues. Unmatched junction bases numbered 8, after V lost 4 bases and J lost 3 bases. CDR3 sequence (DNA): TGCGCCAGCAGCCGCGACGCGGGACAGGGGGACTACAATGAGCAGTTCTTC. Translating it yields CASSRDAGQGDYNEQFF.

This chain connects TRBV27 to TRBJ2-3; 7 bases match TRBD2. There are 15 residues in the CDR3. Trimming took 5 bases from V and 4 from J; bases not matched to a gene: 9. In germline, CDR1 is MNHEY, CDR2 SMNVEV (reference sequence). The CDR3 coding sequence is TGTGCCAGCAGTCGGGGGGTTCTACCCCCAGATACGCAGTATTTT. Translated: CASSRGVLPPDTQYF.

This chain uses TRBV5-8 with TRBJ2-1; 12 bases fit TRBD2. The CDR3 extends over 19 amino acids. Trimming at V came to 3 bases and at J to 0 bases, leaving 10 bases not matched to a gene. The germline V gene has CDR1 SGHTS and CDR2 YDEGEE. The CDR3: CASSWTGTSGSLSYNEQFF. Written as DNA, the CDR3 is TGTGCCAGCAGCTGGACCGGGACTAGCGGGTCCCTCTCCTACAATGAGCAGTTCTTC.

This clone was counted a single time. The chain links TRBV2 to TRBJ1-2, with D unclear. The CDR3 loop spans 11 amino acids. From germline, CDR1 is SNHLY and CDR2 FYNNEI. Trimming removed 8 bases at V and 3 bases at J, with 7 bases between. For the CDR3, the DNA is TGTGCCAGCTCGGAGTACTATGGCTACACCTTC. The encoded protein is CASSEYYGYTF.

The chain is built from TRBV4-2 and TRBJ1-3, with a weak D call TRBD1 (6 bases). The CDR3 contains 16 residues. Looked up from germline, CDR1 is LGHNA and CDR2 is YNFKEQ. Trimming removed 4 bases from V and 2 bases from J, with 15 bases in between. CDR3 DNA sequence: TGTGCCAGCAGCCGAGGGGGGGTCGGCACTGGAAACACCATATATTTT. It translates to CASSRGGVGTGNTIYF.

The rearrangement joins TRBV7-2 to TRBJ2-7, with TRBD2 matching over 14 bases. The length of the CDR3 is 16 residues. The germline V gene has CDR1 SGHTA and CDR2 FQGNSA. Unmatched junction bases numbered 7, after V lost 2 bases and J lost 7 bases. The CDR3 protein is CASSLLGLAGGYEQYF. For the CDR3, the DNA is TGTGCCAGCAGCTTACTAGGACTAGCGGGAGGTTATGAGCAGTACTTC.

This sequence joins TRBV12-2 and TRBJ2-7; the table assigns TRBD2, which was not confirmed against the DNA. TRBV12-2 is classified as a pseudogene. CDR3 length: 16 amino acids. The CDR3 reads CASRLGTSGPPVEQYF. CDR3 sequence (DNA): TGTGCAAGTCGCCTTGGGACTAGCGGGCCCCCTGTCGAGCAGTACTTC.

The chain uses TRBV14 and TRBJ2-5, with D uncertain. CDR1 SGHDN and CDR2 FVKESK come from the germline V gene. The CDR3 loop spans 14 amino acids. V was cut by 0 bases and J by 2 bases, with 7 bases left in between. The CDR3: CASSQDVNQETQYF. The CDR3 nucleotides read TGTGCCAGCAGCCAAGATGTCAATCAAGAGACCCAGTACTTC.

This clone has only one observation. This sequence joins TRBV6-5 and TRBJ1-1; tentatively, D is TRBD1 (5 bases). CDR1 and CDR2 (germline): MNHEY, SVGAGI. Trimming left V 2 bases short and J 1 base short, with 8 bases between. CDR3 length: 14 residues. CDR3 DNA: TGTGCCAGCAGTTACCTTCAGGGGAACACTGAAGCTTTCTTT. This sequence encodes CASSYLQGNTEAFF.

The CDR3 reads CASTPDRGQEKLFF. The CDR3 nucleotides read TGTGCCAGCACCCCGGACAGGGGGCAGGAAAAACTGTTTTTT. This rearrangement joins TRBV2 to TRBJ1-4, with 11 bases that match TRBD1. CDR3 size: 14 residues. CDR1 and CDR2 from the germline V gene are SNHLY and FYNNEI. J was trimmed by 8 bases and V by 7 bases; bases with no gene match: 6.

The CDR3 here is CASSDPGQGFYGYTF. The CDR3 bases are TGTGCCAGCAGTGATCCGGGACAGGGATTCTATGGCTACACCTTC. V gene TRBV6-4 combines with J gene TRBJ1-2; 9 bases agree with TRBD1. CDR1 is MRHNA and CDR2 is SNTAGT in the germline V gene. The CDR3 runs to 15 residues. Trimming removed 3 bases from V and 4 bases from J; junction bases left unmatched: 6.

The rearrangement joins TRBV6-5 to TRBJ2-1; the D gene is possibly TRBD2 (5 bases). V was clipped by 1 base and J by 9 bases, with 19 bases between them. This CDR3 is 16 amino acids long. Germline V gives CDR1 MNHEY, CDR2 SVGAGI. CDR3 nucleotide sequence: TGTGCCAGCAGTTACTTGGGGAGTAGGAGGAGTACTGAGCAGTTCTTC. It codes for CASSYLGSRRSTEQFF.

V gene TRBV5-1 combines with J gene TRBJ2-1, with D possibly TRBD2 on 7 matching bases. Germline assignment: CDR1 SGHRS and CDR2 YFSETQ. V lost 1 base to trimming and J lost 4 bases, with 12 bases between them. The CDR3 runs 15 residues. The CDR3 region is CASSLRGATYNEQFF. The CDR3 nucleotides are TGCGCCAGCAGCTTGCGGGGGGCGACTTACAATGAGCAGTTCTTC.

The chain recombines TRBV19 with TRBJ1-5; weak D call: TRBD1 (5 bases). The ends were cut back, 6 bases at V and 0 bases at J, with 15 bases in the middle. From germline, CDR1 is LNHDA and CDR2 SQIVND (reference sequence). The CDR3 extends over 16 amino acids. CDR3 nucleotide sequence: TGTGCCAGTAGCAGAGTGACAGTCGTTAGCAATCAGCCCCAGCATTTT. Amino acid sequence: CASSRVTVVSNQPQHF. The complete variable domain, with remaining parts taken from reference TRBV19 and TRBJ1-5, reads DGGITQSPKYLFRKEGQNVTLSCEQNLNHDAMYWYRQDPGQGLRLIYYSQIVNDFQKGDIAEGYSVSREKKESFPLTVTSAQKNPTAFYLCASSRVTVVSNQPQHFGDGTRLSIL.

The J gene is TRBJ1-2, the V gene TRBV5-1; unclear D gene. CDR3 length equals 14 residues. Deletions cut 0 bases from V and 3 bases from J, with 9 bases between. The germline gives CDR1 SGHRS, CDR2 YFSETQ. The CDR3 nucleotides are TGCGCCAGCAGCTTGGGAGCGGGAGACTATGGCTACACCTTC. Its protein is CASSLGAGDYGYTF.

The V gene is TRBV30, the J gene TRBJ1-1; D not resolved. The germline V and J ends were trimmed by 0 bases and 2 bases, with 10 bases remaining between them. CDR1 and CDR2 (germline): GTSNPN, SVGIG (reference sequence). The CDR3 contains 14 residues. The CDR3 DNA reads TGTGCCTGGAGTGTACTTGGAGAAAACACTGAAGCTTTCTTT. This translates into CAWSVLGENTEAFF.

V and J are TRBV6-4 and TRBJ2-2; weak D call: TRBD2 (5 bases). Germline CDR1 and CDR2: MRHNA and SNTAGT. The CDR3 is 14 amino acids. V lost 0 bases to trimming and J lost 3 bases, with 5 bases between them. CDR3 residues: CASSDSRDTGELFF. The CDR3, as DNA: TGTGCCAGCAGTGACTCGAGGGACACCGGGGAGCTGTTTTTT.

The chain links TRBV11-2 to TRBJ1-2; maybe TRBD1 (5 bases). Germline V gene lookup returns CDR1 SGHAT and CDR2 FQNNGV. Trimming took 2 bases from V and 3 from J, leaving 16 bases between them. This CDR3 region has 16 residues. Here the CDR3 reads CASSLMLTLGDYGYTF. The CDR3 nucleotides read TGTGCCAGCAGCTTAATGTTGACGCTAGGGGACTATGGCTACACCTTC.

This clone has only a few counts. The chain combines TRBV4-2 with TRBJ2-3; TRBD2 aligns across 13 bases. There are 15 residues in the CDR3. The J segment lost 3 bases and the V segment lost 5 bases, leaving 2 bases of the junction unmatched. CDR1 and CDR2 from the germline V gene are LGHNA and YNFKEQ. CDR3 DNA sequence: TGTGCCAGCAGCTTGACTAGCGGGAGGACAGATACGCAGTATTTT. Its translation: CASSLTSGRTDTQYF.

This chain joins TRBV7-9 and TRBJ2-5; 8 nucleotides agree with TRBD1. The CDR3 consists of 14 residues. Trimming took 3 bases from V and 5 from J; bases not matched to a gene: 5. Germline CDR1 is SEHNR and CDR2 is FQNEAQ (reference sequence). CDR3 protein: CASSFGTGSETQYF. The DNA for the CDR3 is TGTGCCAGCAGCTTCGGGACAGGCTCCGAGACCCAGTACTTC.

In nucleotides, the CDR3 is TGCGCCAGCAGCCAGGGACAGGGAAGTAGGACAGATACGCAGTATTTT. Its translation is CASSQGQGSRTDTQYF. The chain is built from TRBV4-3 and TRBJ2-3; 9 nucleotides agree with TRBD1. With 3 bases clipped from V and 3 bases from J, the junction kept 7 bases outside the gene matches. The CDR3 extends over 16 amino acids. Germline V lookup: CDR1 LGHNA, CDR2 YSLEER.

This chain's CDR3 is CASSITRQGPEAFF. The CDR3 DNA follows: TGCGCCAGCAGCATTACCCGACAGGGCCCTGAAGCTTTCTTT. The chain has TRBV5-1 and TRBJ1-1; 7 nucleotides line up with TRBD1. CDR1 is SGHRS and CDR2 is YFSETQ in the germline V gene. The CDR3 runs to 14 residues. V gave up 4 bases and J gave up 6 bases; unmatched junction bases: 9.

V and J are TRBV27 and TRBJ2-1, with D uncertain. The CDR3 is made up of 15 amino acids. From germline, CDR1 is MNHEY and CDR2 SMNVEV (reference sequence). V shed 4 bases and J shed 0 bases, with 10 bases lying between them. The CDR3: CASSSILLSYNEQFF. The CDR3 DNA reads TGTGCCAGCAGTTCTATCCTACTCTCCTACAATGAGCAGTTCTTC.